This is a list of T cell receptor beta chains from one sample in a study of monozygotic twins with inflammatory bowel disease. Using the 5' RACE reads, TCRdb records one entry per CDR3 protein without DNA. Recorded for this sample: approximately 400,000 distinct CDR3 sequences. Material: blood. The receptors stem from a human donor with ulcerative colitis or Crohn's disease, or a healthy co-twin of an affected twin (not recorded which). The CDR3 runs from the conserved cysteine through the conserved F or W.

J	V	length	CDR3
TRBJ2-5	TRBV5-3	13	CARIKTGEETQYF
TRBJ2-2	TRBV7-9	14	CAARGQGDTGELFF
TRBJ1-3	TRBV9	15	CASSFQEFSGNTIYF
TRBJ1-1	TRBV5-1	15	CASSLAGEDHTEAFF
TRBJ2-1	TRBV5-1	17	CASSFAGTHSSYNEQFF
TRBJ2-6	TRBV5-1	15	CASSLGRVEANVLTF
TRBJ2-3	TRBV2	15	CASLGTSGAADTQYF
TRBJ2-6	TRBV25-1	18	CASSEYLGDYSGANVLTF
TRBJ2-5	TRBV29-1	15	CSVRTNRGRSETQYF
TRBJ2-1	TRBV6-5	13	CASSPVTPDEQFF
TRBJ2-3	TRBV6-2/TRBV6-3	14	CASISSRTTDTQYF
TRBJ2-7	TRBV20-1	17	CSARDHQPGPTGDEQYF
TRBJ2-7	TRBV9	16	CASSRGGGWASYEQYF
TRBJ2-7	TRBV20-1	13	CSARGLALYEQYF
TRBJ2-2	TRBV29-1	13	CSAAPHRGGELFF
TRBJ1-1	TRBV2	13	CASSLMGYHEAFF
TRBJ2-5	TRBV3-1	14	CASSQAGGRETQYF
TRBJ1-2	TRBV5-8	13	CASSHPGGRGYTF
TRBJ2-1	TRBV3-1	14	CASSQRLAVGEQFF
TRBJ2-5	TRBV9	14	CASSPGTEQETQYF
TRBJ1-2	TRBV2	12	CASSDSGDGYTF
TRBJ1-5	TRBV6-2/TRBV6-3	15	CASSRDRGPYQPQHF
TRBJ2-2	TRBV7-6	15	CASSLQSGLAGALFF
TRBJ2-2	TRBV5-5	15	CASSLEGTNTGELFF
TRBJ2-7	TRBV7-2	15	CASNFWETGTHEQYF
TRBJ2-3	TRBV25-1	13	CASSENHGDTQYF
TRBJ1-1	TRBV7-9	13	CASSLAGSPGAFF
TRBJ1-1	TRBV20-1	14	CSASLTGVSTEAFF
TRBJ2-1	TRBV5-6	16	CASSWAGTSGSHEQFF
TRBJ1-1	TRBV2	13	CASSGVRDTEAFF
TRBJ1-1	TRBV20-1	14	CSARDPRGPAEAFF
TRBJ1-1	TRBV10-3	16	CAISGIKGLKNTEAFF
TRBJ1-2	TRBV20-1	14	CSARASGGFYGYTF
TRBJ1-1	TRBV4-2	16	CASSQEGQGMRTEALF
TRBJ2-7	TRBV18	14	CASSPERQSYEQYF
TRBJ2-3	TRBV5-1	16	CASSKLAGGTTDTQYF
TRBJ2-2	TRBV7-9	16	CASSYRDSSFTGELFF
TRBJ1-5	TRBV19	15	CASSIKRQGHQPQHF
TRBJ2-7	TRBV5-1	13	CASSTGTEYEQYF
TRBJ2-1	TRBV11-2	18	CASSLYGGTSGGYNEQFF
TRBJ2-1	TRBV29-1	14	CSVGARLVYNEQFF
TRBJ2-7	TRBV7-9	17	CASSLGLPAGGFYEQYF
TRBJ1-2	TRBV6-1	15	CATRDRATLGYGYTF
TRBJ2-1	TRBV14	13	CASSQELNNEQFF
TRBJ1-2	TRBV5-1	13	CASSTGVGYGYTF
TRBJ2-7	TRBV7-2	13	CASSPPSNYEQYF
TRBJ1-1	TRBV7-8	11	CASSLYLVVFF
TRBJ2-5	TRBV18	13	CASSPSTRETQYF
TRBJ2-7	TRBV7-2	14	CASSAGTGGYGQYF
TRBJ1-1	TRBV20-1	12	CSLRPGLTEAFF
TRBJ2-5	TRBV7-9	15	CASSFGSQYQETQYF
TRBJ2-5	TRBV4-1	14	CASSHVVGEETQYF
TRBJ2-1	TRBV14	16	CASSKNRGGIYNEQFF
TRBJ2-2	TRBV4-3	16	CASSQVWGSNTGELFF
TRBJ2-7	TRBV7-8	16	CASSLESGGRENEQYF
TRBJ1-1	TRBV3-1	17	CASSQDEGTAYYTEAFF
TRBJ1-5	TRBV12-3/TRBV12-4	16	CASSLGGGHSNQPQHF
TRBJ2-5	TRBV5-1	18	CASSPGLLAGGPQETQYF
TRBJ1-2	TRBV7-9	14	CASTRGALNYGYTF